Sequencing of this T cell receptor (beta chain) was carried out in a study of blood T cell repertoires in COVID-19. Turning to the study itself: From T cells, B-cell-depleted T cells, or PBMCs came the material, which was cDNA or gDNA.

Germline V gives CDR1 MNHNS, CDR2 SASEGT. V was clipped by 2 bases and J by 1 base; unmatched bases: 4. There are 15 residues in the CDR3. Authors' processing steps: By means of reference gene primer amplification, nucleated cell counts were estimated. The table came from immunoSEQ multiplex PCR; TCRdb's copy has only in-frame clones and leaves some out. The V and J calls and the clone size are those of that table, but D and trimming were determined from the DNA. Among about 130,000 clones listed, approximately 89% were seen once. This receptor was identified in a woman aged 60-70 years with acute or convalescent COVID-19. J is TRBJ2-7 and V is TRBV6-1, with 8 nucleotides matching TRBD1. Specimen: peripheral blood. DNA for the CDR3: TGTGCCAGCAGTGAATATGGACAGGGATCCTACGAGCAGTACTTC. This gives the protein CASSEYGQGSYEQYF.